The 2 T cell receptor beta chains given below trace back to one sample, sequenced in a study of human T cells and chemical hapten exposure. From the RACE reads, TCRdb called clonotypes with MiXCR, one entry per CDR3 protein. The sample has around 150,000 distinct CDR3 sequences; approximately 14% are singletons. Indicated time point: patch test 1, 2 weeks after DPC sensitization. Documented treatment: therapeutic diphenylcyclopropenone sensitization with weekly scalp DPC. The sequenced sample was whole blood, obtained in connection with sensitization to the hapten diphenylcyclopropenone (DPC). The receptors stem from a woman in her twenties or thirties with alopecia areata. Some clones in this sample may be carry-over from other donors' samples.

Regarding this clonotype: The junction departs from germline at one end; a sequencing error may be responsible. CDR3 loop: CASSSFSGSASGELFF. CDR3 DNA: TGTGCTAGCAGCTCCTTTAGCGGGAGTGCTTCCGGGGAGCTGTTTTTT. This rearrangement joins TRBV7-7 to TRBJ2-2, with 9 bases matching TRBD2. The CDR3 totals 16 residues. Germline loops: CDR1 SSHAT, CDR2 FNYEAQ (reference sequence). Together with reference TRBV7-7 and TRBJ2-2, the CDR3 gives the full variable domain: GAGVSQSPRYKVTKRGQDVTLRCDPISSHATLYWYQQALGQGPEFLTYFNYEAQPDKSGLPSDRFSAERPEGSISTLTIQRTEQRDSAMYRCASSSFSGSASGELFFGEGSRLTVL.

The chain is built from TRBV3-1 and TRBJ1-1; a weak D match, TRBD1 (5 bases). CDR1 LGHDT and CDR2 YNNKEL come from the germline V gene (reference sequence). V gave up 4 bases and J gave up 3 bases, with 15 bases separating them. The CDR3 extends over 15 amino acids. Here the CDR3 DNA reads TGTGCCAGCAGCCTGTTAGGGGTTGGGGACACTGAAGCTTTCTTT. It translates to CASSLLGVGDTEAFF. Based on the CDR3 plus reference TRBV3-1 and TRBJ1-1, the full variable domain is DTAVSQTPKYLVTQMGNDKSIKCEQNLGHDTMYWYKQDSKKFLKIMFSYNNKELIINETVPNRFSPKSPDKAHLNLHINSLELGDSAVYFCASSLLGVGDTEAFFGQGTRLTVV.